The following is a T cell receptor (beta chain) sequence with its context. This clone was observed a few times. The target of this receptor is not known. Base qualities are not at hand, and no much larger clone is one base apart. Looking up the germline V gene (reference sequence) yields CDR1 GTSNPN and CDR2 SVGIG. The CDR3 sequence holds 13 residues, the cysteine and phenylalanine included. Only the CDR3 portion is preserved as DNA: 39 bases, with reading frame beginning at the first base. V lost 5 bases and J lost 7 bases, and the count of bases not matched to a germline gene is 6. Collaborating institutions collected whole blood in K2EDTA tubes following their own protocols. For TCRbeta analysis, collaborators shipped samples in one of three forms: frozen whole blood, isolated PBMCs, or DNA extracted from either of those sample types. The data derive from a study of blood T cell repertoires in COVID-19 (dated by TCRdb to the early 2020s). Study-wide context: Samples covering the acute and convalescent phases of COVID-19 were provided by collaborators in the United States, Italy and Spain. The material from the prospective study consisted of cDNA or gDNA derived from T cells, B-cell-depleted T cells, or PBMCs. Subjects who had been exposed to COVID-19, were actively infected with it, or had recovered from it provided the deeply sampled blood TCRbeta repertoires that made up the dataset. The repertoires were made available in a free public database intended to serve as a resource for research on the immune response to SARS-CoV-2. The samples were drawn from the first 160 participants of the ongoing ImmuneRACE study and from 950 to 1,500 subjects provided by 6 global collaborators. The sample metadata nearly always contained a de-identified subject ID, COVID-19 status, age in years and sex. HLA class I and class II types, where available, came from metadata supplied by the sample provider rather than from assay-based typing.

TCRbeta CDR3 regions were amplified from genomic DNA by means of the immunoSEQ Assay, a bias-controlled multiplex PCR. For the original study's pipeline: The number of nucleated cells in each sample was estimated from the amplification of reference gene primers within the assay. To quantify the absolute abundance of each unique TCRbeta CDR3 rearrangement, sequence reads were collapsed and filtered. For each sample, productive Simpson clonality was calculated by taking the square root of Simpson's diversity index across productive rearrangements. The clones in this table, taken by TCRdb from immuneACCESS, are in-frame only. Not every clone is retained; where verified, under half of the shortfall comes from an unresolved V gene, and the cause of the rest is unknown. The V and J calls and clone size were taken over from that table, and D and trimming were inferred from the DNA. The sample table lists a few hundred thousand clones, around 87% of them with a count of one. The ten most abundant clones make up under 2.5% of the sample.

Paper-wide results and their limitations: Clinical and demographic metadata were provided uncurated, with the amount varying by source and participant.

Sequenced sample: peripheral blood. The sequence was collected from a woman aged 45-65 years with acute or convalescent COVID-19. The rearrangement joined TRBV30 to TRBJ2-2, with 8 junctional bases fitting TRBD1. The CDR3 protein is CAWPTGDHGELFF. Read as DNA, the sequence is TGTGCCTGGCCGACAGGGGACCACGGGGAGCTGTTTTTT.